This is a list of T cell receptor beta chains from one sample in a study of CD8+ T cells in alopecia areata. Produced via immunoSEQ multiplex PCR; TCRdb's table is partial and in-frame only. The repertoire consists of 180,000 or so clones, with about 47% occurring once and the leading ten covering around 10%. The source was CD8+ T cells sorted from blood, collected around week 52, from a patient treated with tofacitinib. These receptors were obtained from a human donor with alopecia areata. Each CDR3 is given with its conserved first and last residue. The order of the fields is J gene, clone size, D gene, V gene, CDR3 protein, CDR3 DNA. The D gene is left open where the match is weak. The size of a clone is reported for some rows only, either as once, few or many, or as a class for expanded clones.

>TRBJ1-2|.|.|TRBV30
CAWSTDRGYGYTF
TGTGCCTGGAGTACGGACAGAGGGTATGGCTACACCTTC
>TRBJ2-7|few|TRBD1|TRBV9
CASSATGVTYEQYF
TGTGCCAGCAGCGCCACAGGGGTTACCTACGAGCAGTACTTC
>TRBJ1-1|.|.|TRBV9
CASSVGPRDRTEAFF
TGTGCCAGCAGCGTAGGCCCCAGGGATAGGACTGAAGCTTTCTTT
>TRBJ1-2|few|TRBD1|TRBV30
CAWSGKGGYYGYTF
TGTGCCTGGAGTGGGAAAGGGGGCTACTATGGCTACACCTTC
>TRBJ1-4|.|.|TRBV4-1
CASSRPPGATNEKLFF
TGCGCCAGCAGCCGCCCGCCGGGGGCAACTAATGAAAAACTGTTTTTT
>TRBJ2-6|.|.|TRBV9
CASSVDVGFSGANVLTF
TGTGCCAGCAGCGTAGACGTAGGATTCTCTGGGGCCAACGTCCTGACTTTC
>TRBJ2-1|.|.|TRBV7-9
CASSLGLHSYNEQFF
TGTGCCAGCAGCTTAGGCCTTCACTCCTACAATGAGCAGTTCTTC
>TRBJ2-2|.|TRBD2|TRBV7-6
CASSRGAGELFF
TGTGCCAGCAGCCGGGGGGCCGGGGAGCTGTTTTTT
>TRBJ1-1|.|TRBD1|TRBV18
CASSAQGEGTEAFF
TGTGCCAGCTCAGCCCAGGGGGAGGGCACTGAAGCTTTCTTT
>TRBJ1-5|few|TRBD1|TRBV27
CASSPTGTPWPQHF
TGTGCCAGCAGTCCGACAGGGACCCCATGGCCCCAGCATTTT
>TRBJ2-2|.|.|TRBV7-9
CASSLSDTGELFF
TGTGCCAGCAGCTTATCTGACACCGGGGAGCTGTTTTTT
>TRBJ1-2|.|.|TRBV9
CASSVGTANYGYTF
TGTGCCAGCAGCGTAGGGACAGCAAACTATGGCTACACCTTC
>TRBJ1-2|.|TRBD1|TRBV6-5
CASSYPGTEGYTF
TGTGCCAGCAGTTACCCCGGGACAGAAGGCTACACCTTC
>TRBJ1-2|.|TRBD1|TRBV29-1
CSVSGQGISFYGYTF
TGCAGCGTTTCGGGACAGGGAATCTCCTTCTATGGCTACACCTTC
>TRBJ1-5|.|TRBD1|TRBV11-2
CASSLGDSAGQPQHF
TGTGCCAGCAGCTTAGGGGACAGCGCCGGGCAGCCCCAGCATTTT
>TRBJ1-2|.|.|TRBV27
CASSLQRQVDGYTF
TGTGCCAGCAGTTTACAGCGACAGGTGGATGGCTACACCTTC
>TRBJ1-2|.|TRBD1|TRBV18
CASSPSRTGQYGYTF
TGTGCCAGCTCACCTTCAAGGACAGGGCAATATGGCTACACCTTC
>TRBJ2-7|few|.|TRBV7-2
CASSSDGRLGEQYF
TGTGCCAGCAGCTCCGATGGCAGACTCGGCGAGCAGTACTTC
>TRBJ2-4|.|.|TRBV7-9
CASSSPQEAKNIQYF
TGTGCCAGCAGCTCCCCTCAGGAAGCCAAAAACATTCAGTACTTC
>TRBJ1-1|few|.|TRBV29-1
CSVDGQNTEAFF
TGCAGCGTTGATGGACAGAACACTGAAGCTTTCTTT
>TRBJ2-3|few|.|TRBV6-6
CASSYAAPTTDTQYF
TGTGCCAGCAGTTATGCGGCACCCACCACAGATACGCAGTATTTT
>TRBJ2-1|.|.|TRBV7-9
CASSGPAREMANNEQFF
TGTGCCAGCAGTGGCCCCGCTCGGGAGATGGCCAACAATGAGCAGTTCTTC
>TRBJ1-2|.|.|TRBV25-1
CASSEYEDPTYGYTF
TGTGCCAGCAGTGAATATGAAGATCCTACCTATGGCTACACCTTC
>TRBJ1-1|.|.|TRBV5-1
CASSLGWGTEAFF
TGCGCCAGCAGCTTGGGATGGGGCACTGAAGCTTTCTTT
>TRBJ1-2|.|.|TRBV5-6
CASSGLDYGYTF
TGTGCCAGCAGCGGGCTAGACTATGGCTACACCTTC
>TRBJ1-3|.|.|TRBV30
CACPSGNTIYF
TGTGCCTGTCCTTCTGGAAACACCATATATTTT
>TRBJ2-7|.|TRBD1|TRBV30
CAFRDRGVWEQYF
TGTGCCTTCCGGGACAGGGGCGTGTGGGAGCAGTACTTC
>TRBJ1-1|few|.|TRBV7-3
CASSEASGEAFF
TGTGCCAGCAGCGAGGCGTCAGGGGAGGCTTTCTTT
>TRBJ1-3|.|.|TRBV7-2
CASSLRSHERNTIYF
TGTGCCAGCAGCTTAAGGTCCCACGAGAGAAACACCATATATTTT
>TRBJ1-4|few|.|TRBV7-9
CASSLGAGRDEKLFF
TGTGCCAGCAGCTTAGGTGCGGGTCGTGATGAAAAACTGTTTTTT
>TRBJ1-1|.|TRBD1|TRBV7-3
CASSYQGAGTEAFF
TGTGCCAGCAGCTACCAGGGGGCCGGGACTGAAGCTTTCTTT
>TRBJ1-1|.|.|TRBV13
CASRHSLNTEAFF
TGTGCCAGCAGACACAGCTTGAACACTGAAGCTTTCTTT
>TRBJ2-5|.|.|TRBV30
CAWSVPSLTQYF
TGTGCCTGGAGTGTACCCTCACTGACCCAGTACTTC
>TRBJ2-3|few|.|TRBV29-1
CSVATTGGGTDTQYF
TGCAGCGTCGCCACGACAGGTGGGGGGACAGATACGCAGTATTTT
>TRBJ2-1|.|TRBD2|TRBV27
CASSLLETSGGGREQFF
TGTGCCAGCAGTTTATTGGAGACTAGCGGGGGGGGCCGGGAGCAGTTCTTC
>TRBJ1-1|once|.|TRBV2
CASSGGLPEAFF
TGTGCCAGCAGTGGAGGGTTACCTGAAGCTTTCTTT
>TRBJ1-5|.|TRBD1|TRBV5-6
CASSAAGTGGTKPQHF
TGTGCCAGCAGCGCCGCCGGGACAGGGGGGACAAAGCCCCAGCATTTT
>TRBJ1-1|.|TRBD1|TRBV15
CATSDRVETEAFF
TGTGCCACCAGCGACAGGGTAGAAACTGAAGCTTTCTTT
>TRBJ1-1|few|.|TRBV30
CACNLRDPRRAFF
TGTGCCTGCAACCTCCGGGACCCTCGTAGGGCTTTCTTT
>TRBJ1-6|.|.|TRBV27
CASTITGRAAYSPLHF
TGTGCCAGCACCATCACCGGGCGAGCGGCTTACTCACCCCTCCACTTT
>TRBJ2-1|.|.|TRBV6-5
CASSSGRSEQFF
TGTGCCAGCAGTTCAGGGCGGAGTGAGCAGTTCTTC
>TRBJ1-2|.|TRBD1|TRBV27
CASRRDREAGYTF
TGTGCCAGCAGAAGAGACAGGGAGGCCGGCTACACCTTC
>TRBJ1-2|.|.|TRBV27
CASREGRNYGYTF
TGTGCCTCGCGGGAGGGCAGAAACTATGGCTACACCTTC
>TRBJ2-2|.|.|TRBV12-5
CASGLVQRTGELFF
TGTGCTAGTGGTTTGGTACAAAGAACCGGGGAGCTGTTTTTT
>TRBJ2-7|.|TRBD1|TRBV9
CASSRRGTGSVEQYF
TGTGCCAGCAGCCGTAGAGGGACAGGGTCTGTCGAGCAGTACTTC